These 20 T cell receptor beta chains were all obtained from the same sample, sequenced in a study of tumor-infiltrating lymphocytes in primary liver carcinoma. Unsorted bulk tissue, about 20-32 mg of it, served as the source for co-extraction of RNA and DNA. With around 490 ng total RNA as template and a constant-region primer, TCR beta cDNA was made. TCR beta libraries came from three nested multiplex PCR rounds using slightly modified ARM-PCR. Use of TRBV1-TRBV30 forward primers with a C-beta reverse primer characterized the first two PCR rounds, which lasted around 10 cycles each. TCRdb independently ran MiXCR on the multiplex PCR reads; one entry per CDR3 protein. The sample lists just over 30,000 distinct CDR3 sequences, about 71% occurring once. Material for sequencing was liver tumor tissue from sampling region 3. Stated subset: tumor region T3, left-lateral pole. The receptors were gathered from a woman younger than 45 with primary liver carcinoma and hepatitis B virus infection.

Of note for this clonotype: Without the conserved terminal phenylalanine or tryptophan, this CDR3 likely stems from a read error. The V call is TRBV6-1, the J call TRBJ1-2, with 9 bases that match TRBD1. Per germline, CDR1 MNHNS and CDR2 SASEGT. CDR3 length: 15 amino acids. CDR3 in amino acids: CTGTIAGTGRSGYTI. The CDR3 DNA follows: TGTACCGGCACGATCGCCGGGACAGGGAGGAGTGGCTACACCATC.

Concerning this clonotype: One end of the junction does not line up with germline, which may come from a read error. This chain joins TRBV4-1 and TRBJ1-1; D not certain. Germline-derived CDR1 and CDR2 are MGHRA and YSYEKL. This CDR3 spans 15 amino acids. CDR3 protein: CASNQEVAMNTEALF. The CDR3 region has the DNA TGCGCCAGCAACCAAGAAGTGGCAATGAACACTGAAGCTCTCTTT.

Concerning this clonotype: A junction boundary mismatches the germline segment, possibly from a read error. This rearrangement joins TRBV5-4 to TRBJ2-2; D unresolved. CDR3 length: 16 residues. Germline V gene data show CDR1 as SGHNT and CDR2 as YYREEE (reference sequence). The CDR3 protein is CANSSSGSAITGELFF. Written as DNA, the CDR3 is TGTGCCAACAGCAGTTCTGGAAGCGCTATCACCGGGGAGCTGTTTTTT.

The table lists this clonotype with many counts. This rearrangement joins TRBV23-1 to TRBJ2-7; D unresolved. TRBV23-1 is sorted into the ORF group, with uncertain function. This CDR3 is built from 11 residues. V was trimmed by 1 base and J by 3 bases, leaving 1 base between them. CDR3 sequence reads: CASSQYYEQYF. CDR3 in DNA: TGCGCCAGCAGTCAATACTACGAGCAGTACTTC.

This clonotype was counted ten times or more. V gene TRBV12-3 or TRBV12-4 combines with J gene TRBJ1-2, with D uncertain. Trimming shortened V by 4 bases and J by 6 bases, and 21 bases separated the two germline ends. This CDR3 is built from 16 residues. The CDR3 sequence: CASSSRAVLVSHGYTF. CDR3 coding DNA: TGTGCCAGCAGTTCGAGAGCAGTCCTCGTTTCTCATGGCTACACCTTC.

For this clonotype: This may be a read error, as it is one base from a much larger clone. This chain uses TRBV11-2 with TRBJ1-6; D unresolved. The CDR3 is made up of 15 amino acids. The germline gives CDR1 SGHAT, CDR2 FQNNGV. The CDR3: CANSLEVAANSPLHF. The CDR3 bases are TGTGCCAACAGCTTAGAAGTGGCAGCTAACTCACCCCTCCACTTT.

This clonotype was seen a few times. This may arise from a read error, as a much more abundant clone is one base away. The rearrangement links TRBV28 to TRBJ2-7, with 8 bases that match TRBD2. Trimming cost V 3 bases and J 6 bases; bases outside gene matches: 13. The CDR3 is 16 residues long. The V gene's germline CDR1 is MDHEN and CDR2 SYDVKM. For the CDR3, the DNA is TGTGCCAGCAGTTTTTTGGGACTAGTGGGAGCTGGCGAGCAGTACTTC. This sequence encodes CASSFLGLVGAGEQYF. The complete variable domain, with remaining parts taken from reference TRBV28 and TRBJ2-7, reads DVKVTQSSRYLVKRTGEKVFLECVQDMDHENMFWYRQDPGLGLRLIYFSYDVKMKEKGDIPEGYSVSREKKERFSLILESASTNQTSMYLCASSFLGLVGAGEQYFGPGTRLTVT.

This clonotype has more than one count but fewer than ten. This sequence may be a read error, since a much larger clone differs from it by one base. The gene calls are TRBV28 and TRBJ2-7; D gene unclear. CDR3 length equals 13 residues. Trimming shortened V by 4 bases and J by 7 bases, and 14 bases separated the two germline ends. Germline CDR1 reads MDHEN; CDR2 reads SYDVKM. CDR3 in amino acids: CASSSKIPGEQYF. The CDR3 nucleotides are TGTGCCAGCAGTTCGAAGATCCCTGGTGAGCAGTACTTC.

Of note for this clonotype: At one end, the junction sequence differs from germline, possibly due to a read error. This chain uses TRBV11-2 with TRBJ1-1, with 12 bases fitting TRBD1. The CDR3 runs to 20 residues. The germline CDR1 and CDR2 sequences are SGHAT and FQNNGV. The CDR3: CASRARDRGRKWWSNTEALF. The DNA for the CDR3 is TGTGCCAGCAGAGCTCGGGACAGGGGGCGCAAGTGGTGGAGTAACACTGAAGCTCTCTTT.

With respect to this clonotype: Relative to the germline gene, one junction end is altered; a read error may explain this. The chain joins TRBV10-3 to TRBJ1-3; D unclear. The CDR3 length is 14 residues. Germline V gene lookup returns CDR1 ENHRY and CDR2 SYGVKD. CDR3 sequence reads: CAVSDSVSGNTICF. CDR3 in DNA: TGTGCCGTCAGTGACTCAGTTTCTGGAAACACCATATGTTTT.

Notes on this clonotype: Given the absence of the conserved phenylalanine or tryptophan at the CDR3 end, a read error is likely. The gene calls are TRBV11-2 and TRBJ2-2, with a weak D call TRBD2 (6 bases). There are 13 residues in the CDR3. Germline V gene sequence: CDR1 SGHAT, CDR2 FQNNGV. The CDR3 is CTSSLDRTRELFL. The CDR3 nucleotides read TGTACCAGCAGCTTAGATAGGACTAGGGAGCTGTTTCTT.

This clonotype was seen ten or more times. The rearrangement links TRBV6-1 to TRBJ2-3, with D perhaps given as TRBD1 or TRBD2 (5 bases each). Germline loops: CDR1 MNHNS, CDR2 SASEGT. Trimming left V 8 bases short and J 2 bases short, with 14 bases between. The CDR3 is 14 residues long. This CDR3 is CASCRDDPTDTQYF. The CDR3 nucleotides read TGTGCCAGCTGTCGGGACGACCCCACAGATACGCAGTATTTT.

Comment on this clonotype: Here the CDR3 omits its conserved ending phenylalanine or tryptophan, so a read error is the likely source. The chain links TRBV12-3 or TRBV12-4 to TRBJ1-5; D not resolved. The CDR3 has 13 residues. CDR3 in amino acids: CASNLNSNQPQHL. The CDR3 DNA reads as TGTGCCAGCAATTTAAACAGCAATCAGCCCCAGCATCTT.

This clonotype occurred once. Just one base apart from a much larger clone, this may be a read error. CDR3 residues: CASSPSRELDKSIQYF. The DNA for the CDR3 is TGTGCCAGCAGCCCCTCTCGGGAATTGGACAAAAGCATTCAGTACTTC. The V and J genes are TRBV7-8 and TRBJ2-4; D tentatively fits TRBD1 or TRBD2 (5 bases each). CDR1 is SGHVS, CDR2 FQNEAQ, per germline. This CDR3 has 16 amino acids.

To note about this clonotype: Germline is not matched at one junction end, which may reflect a read error. This sequence joins TRBV6-1 and TRBJ2-1, with D uncertain. The CDR3 has 13 residues. Germline CDR1 reads MNHNS; CDR2 reads SASEGT. The CDR3 sequence: CASSEVDYNEQIF. The CDR3 bases are TGTGCCAGCAGTGAAGTGGATTACAATGAGCAGATCTTC.

A remark on this clonotype: This may arise from a read error, as a much more abundant clone is one base away. V and J are TRBV6-5 and TRBJ2-5; D call uncertain. Germline CDR1 and CDR2: MNHEY and SVGAGI. CDR3 length equals 11 residues. Trimming left V 9 bases short and J 4 bases short, with 9 bases between. CDR3 DNA sequence: TGTGCCAGATCTGATGGAGAGACCCAGTACTTC. Encoded protein: CARSDGETQYF.

This clonotype was recorded only once. Its ends do not fully match the called genes, so a read error is possible. The chain employs TRBV5-6 and TRBJ1-5, with a tentative D call TRBD1 (6 bases). CDR3 size: 14 residues. CDR1 is SGHDT and CDR2 is YYEEEE in the germline V gene. CDR3 sequence: CASSTGGNNQPQHF. The CDR3 DNA follows: TGTGCCAGCAGCACGGGGGGCAACAATCAGCCCCAGCACTTT.

A note on this clonotype: The junction shows a germline mismatch at one end, possibly a read error. This chain links TRBV5-4 with TRBJ2-2; D is ambiguous. Germline-derived CDR1 and CDR2 are SGHNT and YYREEE (reference sequence). The CDR3 totals 16 residues. Here the CDR3 DNA reads TGTGCTAGCAGCAACTCTGGAAGCGCTATCACCGGGGAGCTGTTTTTT. Residues: CASSNSGSAITGELFF.

Details on this clonotype: Germline and junction disagree at one end, which may indicate a read error. The J gene is TRBJ2-1, the V gene TRBV4-2; D is perhaps TRBD1 or TRBD2 (5 bases each). The germline V gene has CDR1 LGHNA and CDR2 YNFKEQ. The CDR3 runs 13 residues. The CDR3 region is CASSLGVRNEQFF. The CDR3 DNA follows: TGTGCTAGCAGCCTGGGGGTTAGGAATGAGCAGTTCTTC.

Points on this clonotype: The CDR3 does not end in the conserved phenylalanine or tryptophan, so this is likely a read error. The V and J genes are TRBV5-1 and TRBJ2-2, with 9 bases that match TRBD2. CDR1 and CDR2 from the germline V gene are SGHRS and YFSETQ. The CDR3 consists of 16 residues. The ends lost 4 bases at V and 5 bases at J; junction bases unmatched: 9. The CDR3 spells CASSPSSGSVTGELFL. The DNA of the CDR3 is TGCGCCAGCAGCCCCAGTAGCGGGAGCGTTACCGGGGAGCTGTTTTTA.